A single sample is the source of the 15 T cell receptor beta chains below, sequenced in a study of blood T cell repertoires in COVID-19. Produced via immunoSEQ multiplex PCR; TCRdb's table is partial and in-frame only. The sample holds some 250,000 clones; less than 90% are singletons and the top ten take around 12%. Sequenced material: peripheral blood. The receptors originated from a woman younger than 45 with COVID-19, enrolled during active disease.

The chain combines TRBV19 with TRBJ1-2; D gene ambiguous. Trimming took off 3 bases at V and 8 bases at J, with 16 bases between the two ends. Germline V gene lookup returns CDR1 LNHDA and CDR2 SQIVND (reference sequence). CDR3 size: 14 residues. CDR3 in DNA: TGTGCCAGTAGTATCGGCACCCTGATGGAGGGCTACACCTTC. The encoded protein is CASSIGTLMEGYTF.

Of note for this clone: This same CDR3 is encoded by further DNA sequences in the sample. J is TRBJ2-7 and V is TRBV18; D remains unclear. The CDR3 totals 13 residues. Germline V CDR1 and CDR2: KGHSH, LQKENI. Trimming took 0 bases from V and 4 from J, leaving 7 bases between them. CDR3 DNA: TGTGCCAGCTCACCACCAAGCTCTTACGAGCAGTACTTC. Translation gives CASSPPSSYEQYF.

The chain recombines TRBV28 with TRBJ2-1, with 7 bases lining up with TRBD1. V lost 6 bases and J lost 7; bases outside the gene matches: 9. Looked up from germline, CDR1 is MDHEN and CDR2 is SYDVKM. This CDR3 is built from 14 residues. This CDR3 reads CASRPTGARNEQFF. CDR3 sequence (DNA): TGTGCCAGCAGACCAACAGGGGCTAGGAATGAGCAGTTCTTC.

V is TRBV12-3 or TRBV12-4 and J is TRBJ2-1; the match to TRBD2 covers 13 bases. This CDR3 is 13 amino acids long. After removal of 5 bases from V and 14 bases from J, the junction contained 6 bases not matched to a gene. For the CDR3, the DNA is TGTGCCAGCAGTCGTTTAGGGACTAGCGGGGAGTTCTTC. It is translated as CASSRLGTSGEFF.

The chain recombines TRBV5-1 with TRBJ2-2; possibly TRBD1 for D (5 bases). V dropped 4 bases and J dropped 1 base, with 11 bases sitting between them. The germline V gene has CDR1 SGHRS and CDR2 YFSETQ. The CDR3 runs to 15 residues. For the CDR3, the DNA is TGCGCCAGCAGCCTCAGGGCTCAGAACACCGGGGAGCTGTTTTTT. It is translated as CASSLRAQNTGELFF. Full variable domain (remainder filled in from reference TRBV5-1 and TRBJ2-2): KAGVTQTPRYLIKTRGQQVTLSCSPISGHRSVSWYQQTPGQGLQFLFEYFSETQRNKGNFPGRFSGRQFSNSRSEMNVSTLELGDSALYLCASSLRAQNTGELFFGEGSRLTVL.

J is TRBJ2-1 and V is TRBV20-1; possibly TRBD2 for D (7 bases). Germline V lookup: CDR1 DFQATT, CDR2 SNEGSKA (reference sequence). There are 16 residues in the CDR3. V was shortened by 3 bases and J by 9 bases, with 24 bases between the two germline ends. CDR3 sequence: CSASDLRGIKGGEQFF. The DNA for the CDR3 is TGCAGTGCTAGTGATCTGCGGGGGATTAAAGGGGGTGAGCAGTTCTTC.

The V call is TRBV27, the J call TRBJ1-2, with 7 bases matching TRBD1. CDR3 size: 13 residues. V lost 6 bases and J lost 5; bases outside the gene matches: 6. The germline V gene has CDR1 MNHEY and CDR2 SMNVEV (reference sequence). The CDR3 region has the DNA TGTGCCAGCAGGGAGACAGGGTTGTATGGCTACACCTTC. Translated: CASRETGLYGYTF.

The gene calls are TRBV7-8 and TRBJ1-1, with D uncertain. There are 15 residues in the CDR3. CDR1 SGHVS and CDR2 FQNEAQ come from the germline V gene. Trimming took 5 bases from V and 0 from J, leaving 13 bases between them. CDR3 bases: TGTGCCAGCAGCCCACTCCGAGGGATGAACACTGAAGCTTTCTTT. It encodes CASSPLRGMNTEAFF.

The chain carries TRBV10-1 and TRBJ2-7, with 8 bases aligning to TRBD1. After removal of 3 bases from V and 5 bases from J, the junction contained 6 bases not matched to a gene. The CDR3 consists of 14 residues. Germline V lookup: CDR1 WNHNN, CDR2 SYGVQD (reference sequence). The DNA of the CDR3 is TGCGCCAGCAGTGAATCAGGGGGCATGGACGAGCAGTACTTC. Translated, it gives CASSESGGMDEQYF.

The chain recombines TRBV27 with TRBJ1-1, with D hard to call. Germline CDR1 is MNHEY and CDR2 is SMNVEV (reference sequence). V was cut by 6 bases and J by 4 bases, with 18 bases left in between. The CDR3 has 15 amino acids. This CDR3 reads CASSSRSGWLTEAFF. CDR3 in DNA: TGTGCCAGCAGCTCCCGTTCGGGGTGGCTCACTGAAGCTTTCTTT.

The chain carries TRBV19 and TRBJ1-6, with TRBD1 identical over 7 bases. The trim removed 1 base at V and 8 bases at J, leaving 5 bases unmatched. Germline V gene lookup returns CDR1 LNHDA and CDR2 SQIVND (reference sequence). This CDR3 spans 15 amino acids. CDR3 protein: CASSIVQGGYSPLHF. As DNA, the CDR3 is TGTGCCAGTAGTATAGTTCAGGGGGGTTATTCACCCCTCCACTTT.

DNA of the CDR3: TGTGCCTGGGGGCTGAGCGGGGGCGCAGATACGCAGTATTTT. This gives the protein CAWGLSGGADTQYF. V usage is TRBV30 and J usage is TRBJ2-3, with 8 bases aligning to TRBD2. CDR3 length equals 14 residues. The V segment lost 5 bases and the J segment 4 bases; nucleotides outside the gene matches: 8. Germline CDR1 is GTSNPN and CDR2 is SVGIG (reference sequence).

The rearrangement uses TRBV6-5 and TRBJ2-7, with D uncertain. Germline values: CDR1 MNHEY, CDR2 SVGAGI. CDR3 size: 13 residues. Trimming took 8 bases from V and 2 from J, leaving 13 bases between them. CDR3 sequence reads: CASSDRVPYEQYF. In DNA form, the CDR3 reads TGTGCCAGCTCCGACCGGGTCCCCTACGAGCAGTACTTC.

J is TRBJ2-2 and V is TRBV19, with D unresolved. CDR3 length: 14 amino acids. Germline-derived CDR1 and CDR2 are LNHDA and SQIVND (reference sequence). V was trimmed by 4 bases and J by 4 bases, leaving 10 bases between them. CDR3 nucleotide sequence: TGTGCCAGTAGTACACTCACCGGCACCGGGGAGCTGTTTTTT. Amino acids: CASSTLTGTGELFF.

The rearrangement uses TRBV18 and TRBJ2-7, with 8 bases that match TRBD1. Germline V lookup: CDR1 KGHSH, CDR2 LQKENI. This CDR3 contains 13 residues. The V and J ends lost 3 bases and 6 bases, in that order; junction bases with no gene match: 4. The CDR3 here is CASSPLGQGEQYF. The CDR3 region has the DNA TGTGCCAGCTCACCGCTTGGACAGGGCGAGCAGTACTTC.